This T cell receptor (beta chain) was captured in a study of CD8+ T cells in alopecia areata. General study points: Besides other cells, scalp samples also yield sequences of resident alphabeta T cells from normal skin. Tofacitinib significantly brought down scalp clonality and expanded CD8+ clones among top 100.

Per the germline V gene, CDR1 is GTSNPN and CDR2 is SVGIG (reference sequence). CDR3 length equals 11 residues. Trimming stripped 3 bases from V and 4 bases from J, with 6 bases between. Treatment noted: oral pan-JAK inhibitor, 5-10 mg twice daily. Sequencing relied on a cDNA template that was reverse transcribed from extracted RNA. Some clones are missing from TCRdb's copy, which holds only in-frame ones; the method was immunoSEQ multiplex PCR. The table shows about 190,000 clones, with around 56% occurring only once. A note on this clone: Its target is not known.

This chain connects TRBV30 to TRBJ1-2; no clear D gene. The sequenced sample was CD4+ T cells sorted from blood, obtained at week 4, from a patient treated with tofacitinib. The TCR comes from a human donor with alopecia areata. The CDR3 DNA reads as TGTGCCTGGAGCAATACCTATGGCTACACCTTC. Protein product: CAWSNTYGYTF.